Listed here is a single T cell receptor (beta chain). Its antigen target is currently unknown. Base qualities are not recorded, but no much larger clone differs from it by a single base. V is pared back by 2 bases and J by 5 bases, with 6 bases lying between the germline termini. The germline V gene yields SGHAT for CDR1 and FQNNGV for CDR2. The cysteine opens and the phenylalanine closes a CDR3 of 12 amino acids. Of all the DNA, just the CDR3 is kept, 36 bases in frame from base 1. These data belong to a study of Ad26.COV2.S vaccination and SARS-CoV-2 variants listed by TCRdb under 2021. In the study overall: TCRbeta repertoire sequencing served as the tool for gauging how specific and how broad the SARS-CoV-2-reactive T cell receptors were following Ad26.COV2.S vaccination. A total of approximately 30 samples were included in the TCR-sequenced set, comprising around 19 Ad26.COV2.S vaccine recipients, 5 placebo recipients and 8 SARS-CoV-2 convalescent individuals. Beyond this particular receptor, the publication reports: Ad26.COV2.S recipients had higher spike-specific TCR breadth than placebo recipients (P = 0.0014). Non-spike TCR breadth was comparable between vaccine and placebo recipients, consistent with the vaccine containing only spike. The authors noted that the TCR breadth and depth analyses may have underestimated total T cell responses. After vaccination, spike-specific CD8+ and CD4+ T cell responses were reported to show substantial breadth.

What this sample's time point label stands for: individuals recovered from natural SARS-CoV-2 infection. The immunoSEQ Assay was used to sequence TCRbeta CDR3 regions. After extraction, genomic DNA underwent amplification by bias-controlled multiplex PCR, followed by high-throughput sequencing. Per the original workflow: To quantify the absolute abundance of each unique TCRbeta CDR3 region, sequences were collapsed and filtered. Usable DNA was measured by amplifying reference genes present in all nucleated cells, and TCRbeta template counts were normalized to that usable DNA to estimate T cell fraction. Repertoire TCRs were annotated as SARS-CoV-2-specific when V gene, CDR3 amino acid sequence and J gene were exactly matched to a known reactive TCR set. The reference SARS-CoV-2 TCR set came from MIRA and was filtered for enrichment in COVID-19-positive ImmuneCODE repertoires, removing public or cross-reactive TCRs. Based on the MIRA antigens, annotated TCRs were further analysed at the level of specific ORF or position within ORF. Breadth was defined as the number of annotated unique rearrangements divided by the total number of unique productive rearrangements, and depth was defined as the summed frequency of the annotated unique rearrangements. Two-sided Wilcoxon rank-sum tests were used to compare TCR breadth between groups. Sourced from immuneACCESS, this table was stored by TCRdb with only in-frame sequences that have V and J called. A share of the clones is absent; for the studies checked, an unresolved V gene accounts for under half, and the remainder has no known explanation. That table supplies the V and J calls and clone size; D and trimming were determined from the DNA. The sample records 300,000 to 450,000 clones, 92% of which are singletons. The top ten hold 3.5% to 4.5% of the sample.

The sequence links TRBV11-2 to TRBJ2-5; no D gene can be assigned with confidence. The sequence was obtained from a human donor who had recovered from COVID-19. The source material was peripheral blood, sampled after recovery from COVID-19. The CDR3 reads CASSLRGETQYF. The DNA sequence follows: TGTGCCAGCAGCTTACGTGGGGAGACCCAGTACTTC.